This TCR beta chain was identified in a study of blood T cell repertoires in COVID-19. Clones were sequenced by immunoSEQ multiplex PCR, and TCRdb holds only the in-frame ones, with some missing. The table shows under 25,000 clones, with 87% occurring only once. Germline loops: CDR1 SQVTM, CDR2 ANQGSEA. This CDR3 region has 14 residues. Trimming removed 4 bases at V and 0 bases at J, with 12 bases between. This chain connects TRBV29-1 to TRBJ1-1; D perhaps matches TRBD1 (5 bases). This clonotype was sampled from a human donor with active COVID-19. The donor label of this sample is uncertain. Sequencing was done on a sample of peripheral blood. The CDR3 DNA follows: TGCAGCGTTGTTGTCACAGGATTGAACACTGAAGCTTTCTTT. It translates to CSVVVTGLNTEAFF. Drawing the rest from reference TRBV29-1 and TRBJ1-1, the complete variable domain is SAVISQKPSRDICQRGTSLTIQCQVDSQVTMMFWYRQQPGQSLTLIATANQGSEATYESGFVIDKFPISRPNLTFSTLTVSNMSPEDSSIYLCSVVVTGLNTEAFFGQGTRLTVV.